A selection of T cell receptor beta chains follows, all from one sample in a study of OX40 agonist ivuxolimab in advanced cancers. Profiled with immunoSEQ multiplex PCR; TCRdb holds only in-frame clones, not every one. The profile covers approximately 70,000 clones, with roughly 84% appearing a single time and approximately 0.3% taken by the ten largest. Sample: CD4+ or CD8+ T cells sorted from blood, taken in a trial of the OX40 agonist ivuxolimab. The receptors stem from an adult with an advanced solid tumor such as melanoma, head and neck, liver or kidney cancer. Each CDR3 is given with its conserved first and last residue. D genes are given only for firm matches. The size field is filled for only some rows; it gives once, few, many or a size class.

V	D	J	size	DNA	CDR3
TRBV27	.	TRBJ1-1	.	TGTGCCAGCAGTTTAGACGCCATCGGACAGATAAACACTGAAGCTTTCTTT	CASSLDAIGQINTEAFF
TRBV2	.	TRBJ1-6	.	TGTGCCAGCACGGGCCAGTCGGATTCACCCCTCCACTTT	CASTGQSDSPLHF
TRBV11-2	TRBD2	TRBJ2-7	few	TGTGCCAGCAGCCCAACCCGCAGATCCACCGGGACTAGTTTCTCGCAGGGCTTC	CASSPTRRSTGTSFSQGF
TRBV28	.	TRBJ1-1	.	TGTGCCAGCACCATTTCCCTAATGGGCACTGAAGCTTTCTTT	CASTISLMGTEAFF
TRBV6-1	.	TRBJ2-1	.	TGTGCCAGCAGAGACCCGGGAAGAAGCAATGAGCAGTTCTTC	CASRDPGRSNEQFF
TRBV6-6	TRBD2	TRBJ2-7	.	TGTGCCAGCAGTTACTCTAGCGGGGGGCGGGAGCAGTACTTC	CASSYSSGGREQYF
TRBV21-1	.	TRBJ2-2	.	TGTGCCAGCAAGTTTCCCACCGGGGAGCTGTTTTTT	CASKFPTGELFF
TRBV9	.	TRBJ2-2	.	TGTGCCAGCAGCGCCTCTCTAAAGATGAATACCGGGGAGCTGTTTTTT	CASSASLKMNTGELFF
TRBV11-2	TRBD1	TRBJ1-2	few	TGTGCCAGCAGCCCGACAGGGGCTGACGGCTACACCTTC	CASSPTGADGYTF
TRBV7-8	.	TRBJ2-1	.	TGTGCCAGCAGCCGGAGACGGGCGGGATTAGGAAGATACAATGAGCAGTTCTTC	CASSRRRAGLGRYNEQFF
TRBV7-6	.	TRBJ2-6	.	TGTGCCAGCAGCCCCCGTCCGAGCTCTGGGGCCAACGTCCTGACTTTC	CASSPRPSSGANVLTF
TRBV4-3	.	TRBJ2-2	.	TGCGCCAGCAGCCAACCCGGGGAGCTGTTTTTT	CASSQPGELFF
TRBV14	.	TRBJ1-2	few	TGTGCCAGCAGCCAATTTGGTAGACAGCGCTACACCTTC	CASSQFGRQRYTF
TRBV9	.	TRBJ2-3	.	TGTGCCAGCAGCGCCCGGGACACGGACACAGATACGCAGTATTTT	CASSARDTDTDTQYF
TRBV27	TRBD2	TRBJ2-3	.	TGTGCCAGCAGTTTCTATAGCGGGAGGGCGGCAGATACGCAGTATTTT	CASSFYSGRAADTQYF
TRBV7-6	.	TRBJ2-7	few	TGTGCCAGCAGCTTGGCACAGAAAGGCTACGAGCAGTACTTC	CASSLAQKGYEQYF
TRBV20-1	.	TRBJ1-4	.	TGCAGTGTCCTGAAGGAAAAACTGTTTTTT	CSVLKEKLFF
TRBV7-7	TRBD2	TRBJ2-2	.	TGTGCCAGCAGCCGGAGTAGCGGGACGAACACCGGGGAGCTGTTTTTT	CASSRSSGTNTGELFF
TRBV4-1	.	TRBJ1-1	.	TGCGCCAGCAGCCAATCGCAGCTCACTGAAGCTTTCTTT	CASSQSQLTEAFF
TRBV6-1	.	TRBJ1-2	.	TGTGCCAGCAGTGTACTCAAGAACTATGGCTACACCTTC	CASSVLKNYGYTF
TRBV10-1	.	TRBJ2-7	.	TGCGCCAGCAGTGAGTCCGGGTTCTACGAGCAGTACTTC	CASSESGFYEQYF
TRBV29-1	.	TRBJ1-2	.	TGCAGCTCCTTAAGCCAGGGGTACGGCTACACCTTC	CSSLSQGYGYTF
TRBV15	TRBD1	TRBJ1-2	.	TGTGCCACCAGTTTCCAGGACAGGGACTACACCTTC	CATSFQDRDYTF
TRBV28	.	TRBJ2-6	.	TGTGCCACCCAAGGGTACTCTGGGGCCAACGTCCTGACTTTC	CATQGYSGANVLTF
TRBV18	.	TRBJ1-1	.	TGTGCCAGCTCACTAACAGGTTCGGCTGAAGCTTTCTTT	CASSLTGSAEAFF
TRBV7-2	.	TRBJ2-7	.	TGTGCCAGCAGCTTATCACAGGCATCAACCTACGAGCAGTACTTC	CASSLSQASTYEQYF
TRBV9	TRBD2	TRBJ2-2	few	TGTGCCAGCAGCACAGGGGTAGCGGGAGGGCCGGGTACCGGGGAGCTGTTTTTT	CASSTGVAGGPGTGELFF
TRBV6-5	.	TRBJ1-2	.	TGTGCCAGCAGGCCATACAGGGATCAGGGTGGCTACACCTTC	CASRPYRDQGGYTF
TRBV19	TRBD2	TRBJ2-7	.	TGTGCCAGTAGTAAACAACTAGCGGGAGGTACCCCCTACGAGCAGTACTTC	CASSKQLAGGTPYEQYF
TRBV2	TRBD1	TRBJ2-3	.	TGTGCCAGCAGTCCGGGACAGGGGGTGGGAGATACGCAGTATTTT	CASSPGQGVGDTQYF
TRBV27	.	TRBJ2-3	.	TGTGCCAGCAGTTTATTAATGAGCACAGATACGCAGTATTTT	CASSLLMSTDTQYF
TRBV29-1	TRBD2	TRBJ2-1	.	TGCAGCGTTGAACTCGCGGGAGTTTGGTACAATGAGCAGTTCTTC	CSVELAGVWYNEQFF
TRBV15	.	TRBJ1-2	.	TGTGCCACCAGCAGAGACAGGGCCTCCCCTAACTATGGCTACACCTTC	CATSRDRASPNYGYTF
TRBV5-4	.	TRBJ1-1	.	TGTGCCAGCAGCGTCAGGTCAGGGTCCACTGAAGCTTTCTTT	CASSVRSGSTEAFF
TRBV5-1	.	TRBJ2-1	.	TGCGCCAGCAGCTCTGAGTCCCGCTCCTACAATGAGCAGTTCTTC	CASSSESRSYNEQFF
TRBV7-6	TRBD1	TRBJ2-1	.	TGTGCCAGCAGCCCCAGACAGGGCTTCGGCAATGAGCAGTTCTTC	CASSPRQGFGNEQFF
TRBV5-1	.	TRBJ2-3	once	TGCGCCAGCAGCTCGGGCGAAGCGGATACGCAGTATTTT	CASSSGEADTQYF
TRBV2	.	TRBJ1-5	.	TGTGCCAGCAGTGAAATCTTGGGGAAGCCCCAGCATTTT	CASSEILGKPQHF
TRBV4-2	TRBD2	TRBJ2-7	.	TGTGCCAGCAGCCAAGATCGGGCGACTAGCGCGTCCTACGAGCAGTACTTC	CASSQDRATSASYEQYF
TRBV29-1	.	TRBJ2-3	.	TGCAGTGGGGGGATGGATACGCAGTATTTT	CSGGMDTQYF
TRBV2	.	TRBJ2-2	.	TGTGCCAGCAGTGTGGAGGGGACCGGGGAGCTGTTTTTT	CASSVEGTGELFF
TRBV7-2	TRBD2	TRBJ2-3	.	TGTGCCAGCAGCCTTAGCGGGATGGACCCAGATACGCAGTATTTT	CASSLSGMDPDTQYF
TRBV14	.	TRBJ2-7	.	TGTGCCAGCAGCGGGTCGGGATTGAGCGAGCAGTACTTC	CASSGSGLSEQYF
TRBV4-1	TRBD1	TRBJ1-5	.	TGCGCCAGCAGCCGCGGACAGGTGAATCAGCCCCAGCATTTT	CASSRGQVNQPQHF
TRBV19	.	TRBJ1-5	.	TGTGCCAGTAGTATTCAAGGTAGCAATCAGCCCCAGCATTTT	CASSIQGSNQPQHF
TRBV9	.	TRBJ2-3	.	TGTGCCAGCAGCGTAGACCAGGGGAAAGATACGCAGTATTTT	CASSVDQGKDTQYF